Each of the 2 T cell receptor beta chains below was sequenced from the same sample in a study of T cells after yellow fever vaccination. Using its own MiXCR run on the 5' RACE reads, TCRdb lists one record per CDR3 protein. This sample carries around 310,000 distinct CDR3 sequences, 3.5% to 5% of them seen once, and the ten largest clones take roughly a fifth. Source: PBMCs, taken 15 days after the yellow fever booster vaccination. The receptors here all came from a man aged 18 to 29 who received the YFV17D yellow fever vaccine.

V is TRBV18 and J is TRBJ2-7; D not certain. The germline V and J ends were trimmed by 6 bases and 4 bases, with 16 bases remaining between them. This CDR3 comprises 14 residues. Germline-derived CDR1 and CDR2 are KGHSH and LQKENI. DNA for the CDR3: TGTGCCAGCTCCCAATCTCAGGAGTCATACGAGCAGTACTTC. Translating gives CASSQSQESYEQYF.

This clonotype was seen ten or more times. This chain connects TRBV7-8 to TRBJ1-6; D not certain. The CDR3 consists of 14 residues. The germline gives CDR1 SGHVS, CDR2 FQNEAQ. Between the trimmed V and J ends, which lost 5 bases and 10 bases, there was a span of 15 bases. CDR3 sequence: CASSPLGNRSPLHF. DNA for the CDR3: TGTGCCAGCAGCCCCCTGGGGAACCGCTCACCCCTCCACTTT.